The rows below give T cell receptor beta chains drawn from one sample of a study of CD8 T cells in ankylosing spondylitis. TCRdb recomputed calls from the 5' RACE reads with MiXCR, one row per CDR3 protein. The sample comprises 150,000 to 250,000 distinct CDR3 sequences, roughly 13% of which are singletons, and 15% to 20% rests with the top ten. Specimen: blood, either unsorted or a sorted T cell fraction (not recorded which). The receptors here all came from a male donor with ankylosing spondylitis or in good health (not recorded which). Each CDR3 is given without its conserved first and last residue.

j_gene: TRBJ1-1
v_gene: TRBV27
CDR3aa: ASSLQGAGTEAF

j_gene: TRBJ1-1
v_gene: TRBV10-3
CDR3aa: AISERQGTNTEAF

j_gene: TRBJ2-1
v_gene: TRBV7-9
CDR3aa: ASSPRARVPNEQF

j_gene: TRBJ2-2
v_gene: TRBV12-3/TRBV12-4
CDR3aa: AGRSGRSDTGELF

j_gene: TRBJ2-5
v_gene: TRBV10-2
CDR3aa: ASSDPDRVSQAETQY

j_gene: TRBJ2-7
v_gene: TRBV7-2
CDR3aa: ASSPGRDRYEQY

j_gene: TRBJ2-2
v_gene: TRBV10-2
CDR3aa: ANGPTYGGELF

j_gene: TRBJ2-7
v_gene: TRBV19
CDR3aa: ASSPYREGLDEQY

j_gene: TRBJ2-7
v_gene: TRBV11-2
CDR3aa: ASSLGSSGGHYEQY

j_gene: TRBJ2-7
v_gene: TRBV9
CDR3aa: ASSAGGTTPYEQY

j_gene: TRBJ2-1
v_gene: TRBV7-6
CDR3aa: ASSSPRDKREVDNEQF

j_gene: TRBJ1-4
v_gene: TRBV3-1
CDR3aa: ASSPRTDGEKLF

j_gene: TRBJ1-2
v_gene: TRBV6-1
CDR3aa: ASSPRTWDYGYT

j_gene: TRBJ2-1
v_gene: TRBV20-1
CDR3aa: SATKRAEVDNEQF

j_gene: TRBJ2-2
v_gene: TRBV20-1
CDR3aa: SAKFANTGELF

j_gene: TRBJ2-3
v_gene: TRBV12-3/TRBV12-4
CDR3aa: ASSLALPWDTDTQY

j_gene: TRBJ1-1
v_gene: TRBV20-1
CDR3aa: SANRGLNTEAF

j_gene: TRBJ1-4
v_gene: TRBV14
CDR3aa: ASSHSPGTNEKLF

j_gene: TRBJ1-1
v_gene: TRBV11-2
CDR3aa: ASSLLYTEAF

j_gene: TRBJ2-1
v_gene: TRBV2
CDR3aa: ASSPTGGGPGEEQF

j_gene: TRBJ1-1
v_gene: TRBV4-1
CDR3aa: ASSQDPTGFTEAF

j_gene: TRBJ1-5
v_gene: TRBV4-1
CDR3aa: ASSHCSWDNQPQH

j_gene: TRBJ2-2
v_gene: TRBV12-3/TRBV12-4
CDR3aa: ASSLERSTGELF

j_gene: TRBJ2-7
v_gene: TRBV2
CDR3aa: ASSYDAGNEQY

j_gene: TRBJ1-2
v_gene: TRBV29-1
CDR3aa: SAPQGAGGYT

j_gene: TRBJ2-3
v_gene: TRBV29-1
CDR3aa: SVEGDRSTDTQY

j_gene: TRBJ2-3
v_gene: TRBV10-3
CDR3aa: AISERGDPLGTGTDTQY

j_gene: TRBJ2-1
v_gene: TRBV20-1
CDR3aa: SARDPAGGGPRNEQF

j_gene: TRBJ2-2
v_gene: TRBV7-6
CDR3aa: ASSQGLTGHTGELF

j_gene: TRBJ2-7
v_gene: TRBV7-9
CDR3aa: ASSPTGTPSYEQY

j_gene: TRBJ2-7
v_gene: TRBV5-1
CDR3aa: ASSFTSGGTKYEQY

j_gene: TRBJ2-7
v_gene: TRBV11-2
CDR3aa: ASSLGPPGLGSEQY

j_gene: TRBJ2-7
v_gene: TRBV9
CDR3aa: ASSGLLGLEDEQY

j_gene: TRBJ2-3
v_gene: TRBV4-1
CDR3aa: ASSQGVADTQY

j_gene: TRBJ2-7
v_gene: TRBV2
CDR3aa: ASGTAGGPYEQY

j_gene: TRBJ1-2
v_gene: TRBV19
CDR3aa: ASSIEGDYGYT

j_gene: TRBJ2-5
v_gene: TRBV5-5
CDR3aa: ASSLENSMTETQY

j_gene: TRBJ2-7
v_gene: TRBV4-1
CDR3aa: ASSQARGLAGEQY

j_gene: TRBJ2-3
v_gene: TRBV2
CDR3aa: ASFPEAGVEFTDTQY

j_gene: TRBJ2-5
v_gene: TRBV3-1
CDR3aa: ASSPRTLEEQETQY

j_gene: TRBJ2-1
v_gene: TRBV29-1
CDR3aa: SVGQGAYNEQF

j_gene: TRBJ2-3
v_gene: TRBV5-8
CDR3aa: ASSFGRGTDTQY

j_gene: TRBJ2-3
v_gene: TRBV4-1
CDR3aa: ASSQMASTDTQY

j_gene: TRBJ2-1
v_gene: TRBV7-9
CDR3aa: ASSFPQGANEQF

j_gene: TRBJ2-1
v_gene: TRBV10-3
CDR3aa: AISEPDYNEQF

j_gene: TRBJ2-3
v_gene: TRBV4-2
CDR3aa: ASSQVRVPTDTQY

j_gene: TRBJ1-1
v_gene: TRBV5-1
CDR3aa: ASTLEGLTEAF

j_gene: TRBJ2-5
v_gene: TRBV2
CDR3aa: ASSDFGLGETQY

j_gene: TRBJ1-5
v_gene: TRBV24-1
CDR3aa: ATSDLRCRAPQH

j_gene: TRBJ2-3
v_gene: TRBV20-1
CDR3aa: SARGYAAGSPDTQY

j_gene: TRBJ2-1
v_gene: TRBV12-3/TRBV12-4
CDR3aa: ASKGDINYNEQF

j_gene: TRBJ1-5
v_gene: TRBV20-1
CDR3aa: SARDLIDTRQPQH

j_gene: TRBJ1-2
v_gene: TRBV12-3/TRBV12-4
CDR3aa: ASSLVGLNYGYT

j_gene: TRBJ2-2
v_gene: TRBV11-2
CDR3aa: ASSFPKDDRAPNTGELF